This TCR beta chain was identified during a study of blood T cells in healthy people across ages. General study points: The long-lived group displayed more naive CD4+ cells, plus higher diversity, than the aged donors did.

The sample holds many counts of this clonotype. Its antigen remains unidentified. The use of a sample-barcoded 5' primer and a J-beta primer mix characterized a second PCR of roughly 7 to 11 cycles. TCRdb reprocessed the 5' RACE reads with MiXCR, giving one entry per CDR3 protein. Altogether approximately 810,000 distinct CDR3 sequences are present, less than 35% being singletons, with the ten largest covering 15% to 20%. Germline V CDR1 and CDR2: MNHEY, SMNVEV (reference sequence). The CDR3 loop spans 16 amino acids. V lost 9 bases to trimming and J lost 2 bases; unmatched junction nucleotides: 12. The receptor was derived from a woman of 80 years or more in good health. Sequencing was done on a sample of blood. The J gene is TRBJ1-2, the V gene TRBV27; TRBD1 aligns across 10 bases. DNA of the CDR3: TGTGCCAGTTCCCATGGGTCGGGACAGGGGAACTATGGCTACACCTTC. Translation: CASSHGSGQGNYGYTF.